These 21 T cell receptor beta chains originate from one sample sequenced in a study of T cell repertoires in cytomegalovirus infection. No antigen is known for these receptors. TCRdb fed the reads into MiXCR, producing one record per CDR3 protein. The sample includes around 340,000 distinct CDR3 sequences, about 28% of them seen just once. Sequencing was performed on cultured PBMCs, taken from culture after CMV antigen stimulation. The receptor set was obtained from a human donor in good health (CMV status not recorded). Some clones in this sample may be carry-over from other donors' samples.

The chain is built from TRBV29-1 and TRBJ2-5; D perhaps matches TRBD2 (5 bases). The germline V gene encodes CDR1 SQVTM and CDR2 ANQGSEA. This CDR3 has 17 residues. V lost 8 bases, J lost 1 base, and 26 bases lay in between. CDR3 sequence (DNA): TGCAGCCCCGTTCCTAGGATGGAGGTTCGGGGCCAAGAGACCCAGTACTTC. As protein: CSPVPRMEVRGQETQYF.

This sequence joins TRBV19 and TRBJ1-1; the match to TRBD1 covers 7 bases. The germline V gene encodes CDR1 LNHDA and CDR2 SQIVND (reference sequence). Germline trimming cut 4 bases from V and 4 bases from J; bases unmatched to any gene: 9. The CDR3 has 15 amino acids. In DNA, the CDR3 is TGTGCCAGTAGTAAGGTAACAGGGGCTGGCACTGAAGCTTTCTTT. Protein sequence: CASSKVTGAGTEAFF.

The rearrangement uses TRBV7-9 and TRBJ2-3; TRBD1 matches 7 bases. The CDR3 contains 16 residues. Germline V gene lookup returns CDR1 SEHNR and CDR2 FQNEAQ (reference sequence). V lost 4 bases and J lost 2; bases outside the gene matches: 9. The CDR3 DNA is TGTGCCAGCAGCTCACAAGGGACAGACTCCACAGATACGCAGTATTTT. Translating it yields CASSSQGTDSTDTQYF.

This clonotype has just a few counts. CDR3 residues: CAREDTLGANVLTF. CDR3 bases: TGTGCCAGGGAGGACACTCTTGGGGCCAACGTCCTGACTTTC. This chain uses TRBV2 with TRBJ2-6, with D perhaps TRBD1 or TRBD2 (5 bases each). This CDR3 is 14 amino acids long. V was trimmed by 9 bases and J by 3 bases, leaving 12 bases between them. Per the germline V gene, CDR1 is SNHLY and CDR2 is FYNNEI.

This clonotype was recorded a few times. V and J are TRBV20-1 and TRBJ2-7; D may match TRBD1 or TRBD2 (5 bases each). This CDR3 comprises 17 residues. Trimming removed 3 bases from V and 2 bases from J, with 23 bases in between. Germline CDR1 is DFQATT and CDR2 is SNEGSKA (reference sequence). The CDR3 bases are TGCAGTGCTAGCTCACTTTATTATGGGACGGACACCTACGAGCAGTACTTC. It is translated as CSASSLYYGTDTYEQYF.

The CDR3 nucleotides are TGTGCCAGCAGTTTGTTGATGAGCGGGAAGGAATCCTACGAGCAGTACTTC. Its translation is CASSLLMSGKESYEQYF. The rearrangement uses TRBV28 and TRBJ2-7; 7 bases fit TRBD2. V was clipped by 3 bases and J by 1 base; unmatched bases: 12. The germline CDR1 and CDR2 sequences are MDHEN and SYDVKM. The CDR3 is 17 residues long.

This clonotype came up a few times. For the CDR3, the DNA is TGTGCCAGTAGTACCGGGACAGGGGGGATGGGAACTGAAGCTTTCTTT. Its protein is CASSTGTGGMGTEAFF. The J gene is TRBJ1-1, the V gene TRBV19; 11 nucleotides line up with TRBD1. Germline CDR1 LNHDA, CDR2 SQIVND (reference sequence). V gave up 4 bases and J gave up 5 bases; unmatched junction bases: 9. This CDR3 has 16 amino acids.

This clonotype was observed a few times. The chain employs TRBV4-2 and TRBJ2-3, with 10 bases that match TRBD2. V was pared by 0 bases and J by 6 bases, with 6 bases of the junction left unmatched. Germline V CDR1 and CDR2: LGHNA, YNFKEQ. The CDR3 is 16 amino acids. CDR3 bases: TGTGCCAGCAGCCAAGACCCAGCGGGGGGGACTGATACGCAGTATTTT. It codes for CASSQDPAGGTDTQYF.

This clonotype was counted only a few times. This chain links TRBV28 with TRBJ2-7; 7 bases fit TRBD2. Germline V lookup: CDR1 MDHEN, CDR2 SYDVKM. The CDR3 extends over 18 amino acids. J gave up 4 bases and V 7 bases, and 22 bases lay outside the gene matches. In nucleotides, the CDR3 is TGTGCCAGCACCCACTTGATCACGGACCGGAGGGAGGGATACGAGCAGTACTTC. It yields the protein CASTHLITDRREGYEQYF.

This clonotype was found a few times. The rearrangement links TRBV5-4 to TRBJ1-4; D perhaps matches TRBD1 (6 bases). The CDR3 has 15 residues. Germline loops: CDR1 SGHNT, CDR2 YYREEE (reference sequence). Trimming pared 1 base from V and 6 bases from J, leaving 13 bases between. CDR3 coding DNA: TGTGCCAGCAGCTTGCTAGGGGGTGGCGATGAAAAACTGTTTTTT. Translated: CASSLLGGGDEKLFF.

The CDR3 sequence: CARQGITNEKLFF. The CDR3 coding sequence is TGTGCCAGACAGGGAATAACTAATGAAAAACTGTTTTTT. V and J are TRBV2 and TRBJ1-4; TRBD1 might be the D (6 bases). CDR1 SNHLY and CDR2 FYNNEI come from the germline V gene. V lost 9 bases to trimming and J lost 1 base, with 9 bases between them. The CDR3 runs 13 residues.

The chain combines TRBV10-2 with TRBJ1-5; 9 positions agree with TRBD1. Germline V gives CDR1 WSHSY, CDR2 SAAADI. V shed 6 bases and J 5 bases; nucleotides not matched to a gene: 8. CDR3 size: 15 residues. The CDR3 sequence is CASRDTGGEDQPQHF. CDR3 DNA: TGCGCCAGCAGGGATACAGGGGGCGAGGATCAGCCCCAGCATTTT.

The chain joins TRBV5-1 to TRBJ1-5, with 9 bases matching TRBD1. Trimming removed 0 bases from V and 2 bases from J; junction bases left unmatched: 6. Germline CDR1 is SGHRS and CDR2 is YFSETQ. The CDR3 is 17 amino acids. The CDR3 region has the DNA TGCGCCAGCAGCTTGGCCCGGGACAGGGTCCGCAATCAGCCCCAGCATTTT. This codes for CASSLARDRVRNQPQHF.

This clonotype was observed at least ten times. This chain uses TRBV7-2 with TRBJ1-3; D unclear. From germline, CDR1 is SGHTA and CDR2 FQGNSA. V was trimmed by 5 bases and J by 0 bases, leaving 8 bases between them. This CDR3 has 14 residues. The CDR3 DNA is TGTGCCAGCAGCCTCGAGTTCTCTGGAAACACCATATATTTT. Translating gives CASSLEFSGNTIYF. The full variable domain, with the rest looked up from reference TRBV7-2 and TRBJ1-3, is GAGVSQSPSNKVTEKGKDVELRCDPISGHTALYWYRQSLGQGLEFLIYFQGNSAPDKSGLPSDRFSAERTGGSVSTLTIQRTQQEDSAVYLCASSLEFSGNTIYFGEGSWLTVV.

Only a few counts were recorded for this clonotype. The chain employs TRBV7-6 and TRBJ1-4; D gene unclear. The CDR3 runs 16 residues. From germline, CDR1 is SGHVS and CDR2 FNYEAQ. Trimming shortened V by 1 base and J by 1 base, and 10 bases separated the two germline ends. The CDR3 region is CASSLGWRGTNEKLFF. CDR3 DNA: TGTGCCAGCAGCTTAGGATGGCGGGGAACTAATGAAAAACTGTTTTTT.

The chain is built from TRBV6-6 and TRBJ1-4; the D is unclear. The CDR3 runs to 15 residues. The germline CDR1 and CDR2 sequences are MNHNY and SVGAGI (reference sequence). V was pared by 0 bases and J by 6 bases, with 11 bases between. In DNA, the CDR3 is TGTGCCAGCAGTTACTCCGAAGAGTCCTATGAAAAACTGTTTTTT. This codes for CASSYSEESYEKLFF.

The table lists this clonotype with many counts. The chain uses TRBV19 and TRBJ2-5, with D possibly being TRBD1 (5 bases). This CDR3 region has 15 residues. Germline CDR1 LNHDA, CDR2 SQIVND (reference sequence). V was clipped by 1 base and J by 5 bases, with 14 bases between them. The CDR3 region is CASSIGVGAWETQYF. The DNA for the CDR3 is TGTGCCAGTAGTATAGGAGTAGGGGCTTGGGAGACCCAGTACTTC.

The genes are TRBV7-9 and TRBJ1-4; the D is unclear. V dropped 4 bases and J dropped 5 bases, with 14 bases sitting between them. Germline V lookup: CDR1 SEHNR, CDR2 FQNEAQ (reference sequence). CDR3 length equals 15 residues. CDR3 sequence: CASSSQEGWNEKLFF. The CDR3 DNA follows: TGTGCCAGCAGCTCCCAGGAGGGATGGAATGAAAAACTGTTTTTT.

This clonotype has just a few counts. Here the CDR3 reads CASSSGTSGRAGETQYF. As DNA, the CDR3 is TGTGCCAGCAGCTCCGGGACTAGCGGGAGGGCAGGCGAGACCCAGTACTTC. The chain recombines TRBV5-4 with TRBJ2-5; 16 bases are shared with TRBD2. V shed 3 bases, J shed 5 bases, and the junction held 7 bases outside the gene matches. CDR1 SGHNT and CDR2 YYREEE come from the germline V gene (reference sequence). The CDR3 extends over 17 amino acids.

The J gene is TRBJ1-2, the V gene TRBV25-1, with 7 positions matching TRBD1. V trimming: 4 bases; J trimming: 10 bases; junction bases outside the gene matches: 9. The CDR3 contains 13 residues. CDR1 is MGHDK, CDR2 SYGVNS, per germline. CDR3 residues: CASSAPGTATYTF. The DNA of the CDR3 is TGTGCCAGCAGTGCCCCCGGGACAGCCACCTACACCTTC.

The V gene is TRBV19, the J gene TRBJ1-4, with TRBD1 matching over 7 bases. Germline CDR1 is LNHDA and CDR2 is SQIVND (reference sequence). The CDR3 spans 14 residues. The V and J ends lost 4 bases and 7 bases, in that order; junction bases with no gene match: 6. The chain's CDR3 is CASSTGQLPEKLFF. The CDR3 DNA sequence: TGTGCCAGTAGTACGGGACAGTTGCCTGAAAAACTGTTTTTT.